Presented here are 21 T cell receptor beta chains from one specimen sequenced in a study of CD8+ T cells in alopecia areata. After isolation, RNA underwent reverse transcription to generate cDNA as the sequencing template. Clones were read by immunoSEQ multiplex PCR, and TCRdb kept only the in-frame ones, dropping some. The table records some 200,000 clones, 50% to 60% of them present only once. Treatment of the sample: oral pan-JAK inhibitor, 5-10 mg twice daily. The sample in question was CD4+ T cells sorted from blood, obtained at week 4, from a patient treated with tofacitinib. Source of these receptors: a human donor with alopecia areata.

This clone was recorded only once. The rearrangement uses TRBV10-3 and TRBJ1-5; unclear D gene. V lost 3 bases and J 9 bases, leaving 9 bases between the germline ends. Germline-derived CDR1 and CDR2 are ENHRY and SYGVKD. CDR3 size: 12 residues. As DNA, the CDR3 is TGTGCCATCAGTGATGGTAGCCGGCCCCAGCATTTT. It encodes CAISDGSRPQHF.

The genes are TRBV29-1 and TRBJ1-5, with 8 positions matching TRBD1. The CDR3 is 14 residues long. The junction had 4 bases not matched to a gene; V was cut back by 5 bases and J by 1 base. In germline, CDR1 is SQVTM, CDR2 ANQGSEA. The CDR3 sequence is CSVRTGGSNQPQHF. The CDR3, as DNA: TGCAGCGTTAGAACAGGGGGAAGCAATCAGCCCCAGCATTTT.

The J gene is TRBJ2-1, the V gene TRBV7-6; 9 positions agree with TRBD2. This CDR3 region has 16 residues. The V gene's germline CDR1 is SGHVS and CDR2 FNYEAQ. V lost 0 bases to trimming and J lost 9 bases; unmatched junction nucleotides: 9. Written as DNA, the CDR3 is TGTGCCAGCAGCTTAGCGTCAGGCGGGGGGGCCGCTGAGCAGTTCTTC. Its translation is CASSLASGGGAAEQFF.

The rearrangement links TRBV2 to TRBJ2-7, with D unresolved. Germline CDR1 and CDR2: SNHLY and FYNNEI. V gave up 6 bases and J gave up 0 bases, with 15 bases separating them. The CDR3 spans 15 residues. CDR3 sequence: CASRPVRGFSYEQYF. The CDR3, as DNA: TGTGCCAGCAGGCCGGTCCGCGGATTCTCCTACGAGCAGTACTTC.

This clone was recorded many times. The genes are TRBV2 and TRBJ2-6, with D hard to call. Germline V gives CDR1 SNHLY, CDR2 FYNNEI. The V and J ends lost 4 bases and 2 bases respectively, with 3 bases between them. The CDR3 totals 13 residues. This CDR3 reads CASSGAGANVLTF. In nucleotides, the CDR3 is TGTGCCAGCAGTGGGGCTGGGGCCAACGTCCTGACTTTC.

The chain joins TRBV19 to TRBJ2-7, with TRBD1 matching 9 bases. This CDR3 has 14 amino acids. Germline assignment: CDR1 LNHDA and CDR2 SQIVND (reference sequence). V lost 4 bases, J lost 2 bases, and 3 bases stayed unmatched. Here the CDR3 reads CASSSRQGAYEQYF. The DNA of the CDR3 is TGTGCCAGTAGTAGCAGACAGGGGGCCTACGAGCAGTACTTC.

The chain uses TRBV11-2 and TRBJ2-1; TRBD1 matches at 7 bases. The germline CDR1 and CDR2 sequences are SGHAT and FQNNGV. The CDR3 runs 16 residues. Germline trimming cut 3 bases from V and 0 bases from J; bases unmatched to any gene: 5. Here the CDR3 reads CASSFLTGSSYNEQFF. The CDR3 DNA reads TGTGCCAGCAGCTTCTTGACAGGGAGCTCCTACAATGAGCAGTTCTTC.

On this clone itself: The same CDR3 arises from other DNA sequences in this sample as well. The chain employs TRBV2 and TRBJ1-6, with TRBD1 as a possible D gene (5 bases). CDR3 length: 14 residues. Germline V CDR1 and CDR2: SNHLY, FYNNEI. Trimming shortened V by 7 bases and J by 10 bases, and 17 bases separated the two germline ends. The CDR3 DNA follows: TGTGCCAGCACGTCCTGGGGGACCAACTCACCCCTCCACTTT. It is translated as CASTSWGTNSPLHF.

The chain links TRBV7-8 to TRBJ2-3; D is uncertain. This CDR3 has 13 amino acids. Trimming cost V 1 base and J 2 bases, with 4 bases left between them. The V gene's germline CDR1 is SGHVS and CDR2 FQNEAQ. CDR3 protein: CASSLVSTDTQYF. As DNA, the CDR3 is TGTGCCAGCAGCTTAGTCTCCACAGATACGCAGTATTTT.

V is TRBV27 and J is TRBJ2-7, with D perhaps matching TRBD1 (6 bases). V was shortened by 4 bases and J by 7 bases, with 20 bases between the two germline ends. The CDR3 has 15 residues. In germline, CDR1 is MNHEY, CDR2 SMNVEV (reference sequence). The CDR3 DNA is TGTGCCAGCAGTTCACCGGGACAACCTACGGGGGAGCAGTACTTC. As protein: CASSSPGQPTGEQYF.

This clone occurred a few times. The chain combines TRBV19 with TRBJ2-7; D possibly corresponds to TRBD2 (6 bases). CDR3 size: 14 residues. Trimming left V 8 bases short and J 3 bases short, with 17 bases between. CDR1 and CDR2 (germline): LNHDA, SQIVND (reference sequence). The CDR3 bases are TGTGCCAGTTCTTGGGCGACGGGACTCTACGAGCAGTACTTC. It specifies CASSWATGLYEQYF.

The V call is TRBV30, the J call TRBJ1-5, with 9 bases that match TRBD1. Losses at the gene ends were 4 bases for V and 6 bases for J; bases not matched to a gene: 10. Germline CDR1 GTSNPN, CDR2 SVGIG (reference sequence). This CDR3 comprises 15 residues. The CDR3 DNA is TGTGCCTGGAATCCTCCAGGACAGGGGTTTCAGCCCCAGCATTTT. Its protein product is CAWNPPGQGFQPQHF.

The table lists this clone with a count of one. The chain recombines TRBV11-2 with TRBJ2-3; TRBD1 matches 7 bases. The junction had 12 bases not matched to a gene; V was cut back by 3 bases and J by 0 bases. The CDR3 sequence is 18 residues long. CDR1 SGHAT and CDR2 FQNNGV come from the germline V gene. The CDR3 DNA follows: TGTGCCAGCAGCTTCATAGGGACCCGGGACAGAAGCACAGATACGCAGTATTTT. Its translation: CASSFIGTRDRSTDTQYF.

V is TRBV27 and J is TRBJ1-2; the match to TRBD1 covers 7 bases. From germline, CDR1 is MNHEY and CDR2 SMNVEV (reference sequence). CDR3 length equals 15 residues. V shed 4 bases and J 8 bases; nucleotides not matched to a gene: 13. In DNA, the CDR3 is TGTGCCAGCAGTTACGACAGGGCCCAGCTATCGGGCTACACCTTC. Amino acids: CASSYDRAQLSGYTF.

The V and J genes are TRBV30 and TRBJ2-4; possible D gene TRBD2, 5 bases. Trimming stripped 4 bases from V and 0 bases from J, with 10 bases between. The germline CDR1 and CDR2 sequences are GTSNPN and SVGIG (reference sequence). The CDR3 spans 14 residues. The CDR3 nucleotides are TGTGCCTGGACGAGCGGTGGAGCCAAAAACATTCAGTACTTC. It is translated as CAWTSGGAKNIQYF.

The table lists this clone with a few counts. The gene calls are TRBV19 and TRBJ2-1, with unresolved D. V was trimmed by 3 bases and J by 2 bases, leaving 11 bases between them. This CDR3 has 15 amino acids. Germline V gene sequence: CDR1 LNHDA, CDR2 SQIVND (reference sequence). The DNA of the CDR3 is TGTGCCAGTAGTATTAGCTACGATACCTACAATGAGCAGTTCTTC. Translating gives CASSISYDTYNEQFF.

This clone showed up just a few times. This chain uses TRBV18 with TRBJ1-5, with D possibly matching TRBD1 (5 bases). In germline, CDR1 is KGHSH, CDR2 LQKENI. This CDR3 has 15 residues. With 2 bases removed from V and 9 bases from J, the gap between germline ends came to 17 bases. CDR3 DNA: TGTGCCAGCTCACCAGGTATCAGGGACCTTGGGCCCCAGCATTTT. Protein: CASSPGIRDLGPQHF.

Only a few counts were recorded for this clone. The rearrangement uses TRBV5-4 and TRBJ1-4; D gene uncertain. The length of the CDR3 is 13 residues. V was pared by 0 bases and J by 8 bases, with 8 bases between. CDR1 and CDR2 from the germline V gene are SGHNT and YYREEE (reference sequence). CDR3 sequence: CASSLEEGEKLFF. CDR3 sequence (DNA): TGTGCCAGCAGCTTGGAGGAGGGCGAAAAACTGTTTTTT. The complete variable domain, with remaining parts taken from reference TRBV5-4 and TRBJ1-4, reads ETGVTQSPTHLIKTRGQQVTLRCSSQSGHNTVSWYQQALGQGPQFIFQYYREEENGRGNFPPRFSGLQFPNYSSELNVNALELDDSALYLCASSLEEGEKLFFGSGTQLSVL.

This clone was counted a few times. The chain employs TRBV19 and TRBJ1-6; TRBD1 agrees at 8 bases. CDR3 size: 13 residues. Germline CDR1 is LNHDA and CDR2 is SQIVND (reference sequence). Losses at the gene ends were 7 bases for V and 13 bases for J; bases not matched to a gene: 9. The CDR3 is CASTRSDRAPLHF. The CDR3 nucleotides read TGTGCCAGTACTCGATCGGACAGGGCGCCCCTCCACTTT.

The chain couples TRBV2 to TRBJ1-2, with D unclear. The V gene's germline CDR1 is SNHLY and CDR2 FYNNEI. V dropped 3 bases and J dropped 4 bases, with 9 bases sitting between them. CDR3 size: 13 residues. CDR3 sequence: CASSEEELYGYTF. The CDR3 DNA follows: TGTGCCAGCAGTGAGGAAGAACTCTATGGCTACACCTTC.

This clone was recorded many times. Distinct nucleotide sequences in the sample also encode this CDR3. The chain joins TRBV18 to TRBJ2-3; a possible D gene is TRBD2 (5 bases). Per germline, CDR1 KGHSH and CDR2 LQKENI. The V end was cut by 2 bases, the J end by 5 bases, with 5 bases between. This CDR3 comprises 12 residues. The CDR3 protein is CASSPEGDTQYF. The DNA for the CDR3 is TGTGCCAGCTCACCAGAGGGAGATACGCAGTATTTT.